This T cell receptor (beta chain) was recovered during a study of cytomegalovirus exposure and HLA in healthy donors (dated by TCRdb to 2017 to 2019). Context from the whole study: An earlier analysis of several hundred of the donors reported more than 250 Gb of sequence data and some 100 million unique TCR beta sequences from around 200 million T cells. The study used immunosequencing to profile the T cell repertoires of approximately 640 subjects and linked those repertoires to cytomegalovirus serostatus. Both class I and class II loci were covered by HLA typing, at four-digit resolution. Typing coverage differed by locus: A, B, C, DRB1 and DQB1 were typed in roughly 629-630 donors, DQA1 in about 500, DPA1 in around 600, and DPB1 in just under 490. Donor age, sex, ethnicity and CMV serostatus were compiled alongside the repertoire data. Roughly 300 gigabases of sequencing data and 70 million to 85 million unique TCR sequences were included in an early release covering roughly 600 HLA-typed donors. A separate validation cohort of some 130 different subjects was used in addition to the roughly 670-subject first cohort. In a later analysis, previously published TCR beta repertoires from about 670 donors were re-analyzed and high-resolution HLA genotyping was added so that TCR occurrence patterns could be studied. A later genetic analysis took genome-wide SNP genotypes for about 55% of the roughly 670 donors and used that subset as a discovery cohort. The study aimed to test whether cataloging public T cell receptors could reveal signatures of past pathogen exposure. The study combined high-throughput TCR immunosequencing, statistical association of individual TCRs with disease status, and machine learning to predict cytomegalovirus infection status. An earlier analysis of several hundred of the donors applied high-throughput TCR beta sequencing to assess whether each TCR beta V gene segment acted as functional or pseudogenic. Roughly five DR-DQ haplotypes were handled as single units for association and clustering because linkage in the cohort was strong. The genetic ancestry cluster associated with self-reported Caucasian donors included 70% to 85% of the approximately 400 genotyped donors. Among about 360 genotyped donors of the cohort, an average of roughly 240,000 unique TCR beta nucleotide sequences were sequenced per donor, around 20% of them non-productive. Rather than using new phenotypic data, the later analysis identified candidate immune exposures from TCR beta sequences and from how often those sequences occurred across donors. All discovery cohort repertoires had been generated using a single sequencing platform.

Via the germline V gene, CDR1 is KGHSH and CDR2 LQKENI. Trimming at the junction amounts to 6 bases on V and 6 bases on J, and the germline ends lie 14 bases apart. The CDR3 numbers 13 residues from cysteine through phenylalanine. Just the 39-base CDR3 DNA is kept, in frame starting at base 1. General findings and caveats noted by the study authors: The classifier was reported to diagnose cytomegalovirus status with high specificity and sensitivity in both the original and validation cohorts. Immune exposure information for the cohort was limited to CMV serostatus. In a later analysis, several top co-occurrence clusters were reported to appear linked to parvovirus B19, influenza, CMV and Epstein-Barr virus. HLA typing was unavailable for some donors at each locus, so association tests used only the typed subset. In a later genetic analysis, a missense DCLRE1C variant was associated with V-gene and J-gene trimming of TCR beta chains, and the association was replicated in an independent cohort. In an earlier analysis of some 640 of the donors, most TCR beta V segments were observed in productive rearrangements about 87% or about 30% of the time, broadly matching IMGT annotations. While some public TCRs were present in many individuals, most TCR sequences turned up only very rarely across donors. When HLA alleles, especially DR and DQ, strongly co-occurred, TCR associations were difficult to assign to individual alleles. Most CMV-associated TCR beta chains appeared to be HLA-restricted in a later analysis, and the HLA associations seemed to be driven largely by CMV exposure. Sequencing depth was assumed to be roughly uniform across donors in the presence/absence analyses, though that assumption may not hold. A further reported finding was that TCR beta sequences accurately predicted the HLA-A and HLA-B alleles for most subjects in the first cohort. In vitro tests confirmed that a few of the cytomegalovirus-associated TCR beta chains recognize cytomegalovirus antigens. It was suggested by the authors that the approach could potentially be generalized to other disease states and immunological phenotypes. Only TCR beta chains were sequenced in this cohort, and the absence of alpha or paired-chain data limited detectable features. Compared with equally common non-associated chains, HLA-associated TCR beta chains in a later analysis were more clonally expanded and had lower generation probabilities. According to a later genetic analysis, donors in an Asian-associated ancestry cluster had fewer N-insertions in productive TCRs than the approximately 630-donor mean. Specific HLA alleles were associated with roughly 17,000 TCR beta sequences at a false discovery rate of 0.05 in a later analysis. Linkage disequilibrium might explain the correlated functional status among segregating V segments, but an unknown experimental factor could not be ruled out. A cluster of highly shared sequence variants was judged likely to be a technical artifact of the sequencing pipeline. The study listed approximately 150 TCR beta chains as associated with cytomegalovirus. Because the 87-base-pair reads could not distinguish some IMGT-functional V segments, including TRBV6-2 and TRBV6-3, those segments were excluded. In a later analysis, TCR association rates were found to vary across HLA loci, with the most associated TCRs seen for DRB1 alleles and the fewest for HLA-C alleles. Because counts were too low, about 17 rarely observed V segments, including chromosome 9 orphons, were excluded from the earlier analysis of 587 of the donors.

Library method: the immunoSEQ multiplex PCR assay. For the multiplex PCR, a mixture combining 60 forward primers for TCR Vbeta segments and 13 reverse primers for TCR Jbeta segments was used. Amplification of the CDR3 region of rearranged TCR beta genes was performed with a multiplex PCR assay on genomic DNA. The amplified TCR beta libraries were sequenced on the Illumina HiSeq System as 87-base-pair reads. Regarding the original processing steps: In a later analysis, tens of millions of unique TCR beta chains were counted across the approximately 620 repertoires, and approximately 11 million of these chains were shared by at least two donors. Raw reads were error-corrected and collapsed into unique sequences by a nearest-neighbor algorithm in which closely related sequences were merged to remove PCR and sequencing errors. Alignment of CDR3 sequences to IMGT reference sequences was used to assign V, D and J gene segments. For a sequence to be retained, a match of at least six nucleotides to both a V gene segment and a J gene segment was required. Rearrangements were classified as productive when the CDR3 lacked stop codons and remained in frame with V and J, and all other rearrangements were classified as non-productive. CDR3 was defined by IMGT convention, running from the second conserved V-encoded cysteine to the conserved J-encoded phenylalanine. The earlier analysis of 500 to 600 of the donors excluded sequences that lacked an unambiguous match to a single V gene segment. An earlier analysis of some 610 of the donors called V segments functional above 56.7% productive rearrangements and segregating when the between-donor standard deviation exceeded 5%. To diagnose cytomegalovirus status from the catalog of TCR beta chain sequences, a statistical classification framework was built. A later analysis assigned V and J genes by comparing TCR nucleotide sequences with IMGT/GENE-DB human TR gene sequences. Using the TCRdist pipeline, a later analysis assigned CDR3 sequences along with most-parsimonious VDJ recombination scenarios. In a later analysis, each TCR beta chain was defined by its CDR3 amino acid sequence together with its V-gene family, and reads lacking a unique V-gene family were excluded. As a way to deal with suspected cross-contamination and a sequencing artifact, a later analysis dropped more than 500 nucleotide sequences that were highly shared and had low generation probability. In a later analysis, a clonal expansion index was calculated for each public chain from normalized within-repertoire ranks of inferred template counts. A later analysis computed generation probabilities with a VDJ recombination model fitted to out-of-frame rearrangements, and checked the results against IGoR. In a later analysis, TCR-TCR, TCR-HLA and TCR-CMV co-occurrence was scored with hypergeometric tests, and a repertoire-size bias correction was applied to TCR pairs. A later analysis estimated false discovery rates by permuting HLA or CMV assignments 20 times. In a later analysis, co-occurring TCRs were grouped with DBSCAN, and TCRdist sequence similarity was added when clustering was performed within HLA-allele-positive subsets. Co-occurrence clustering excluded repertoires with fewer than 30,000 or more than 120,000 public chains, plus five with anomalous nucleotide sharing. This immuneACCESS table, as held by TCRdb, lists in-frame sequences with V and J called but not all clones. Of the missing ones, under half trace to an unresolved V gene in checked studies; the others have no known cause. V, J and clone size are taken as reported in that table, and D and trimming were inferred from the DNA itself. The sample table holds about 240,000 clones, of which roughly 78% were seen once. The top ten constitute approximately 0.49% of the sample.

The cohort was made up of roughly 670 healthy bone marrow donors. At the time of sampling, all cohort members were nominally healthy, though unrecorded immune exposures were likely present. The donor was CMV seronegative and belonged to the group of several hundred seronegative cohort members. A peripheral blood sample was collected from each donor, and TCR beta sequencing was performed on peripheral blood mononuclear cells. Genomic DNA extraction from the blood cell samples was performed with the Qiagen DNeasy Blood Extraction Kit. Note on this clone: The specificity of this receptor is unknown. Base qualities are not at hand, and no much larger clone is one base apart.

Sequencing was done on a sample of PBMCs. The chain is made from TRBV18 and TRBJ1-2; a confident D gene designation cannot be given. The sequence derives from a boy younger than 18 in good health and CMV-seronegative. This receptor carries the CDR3 CASSPPEVNGYTF. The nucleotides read TGTGCCAGCTCTCCTCCTGAGGTGAATGGCTACACCTTC.